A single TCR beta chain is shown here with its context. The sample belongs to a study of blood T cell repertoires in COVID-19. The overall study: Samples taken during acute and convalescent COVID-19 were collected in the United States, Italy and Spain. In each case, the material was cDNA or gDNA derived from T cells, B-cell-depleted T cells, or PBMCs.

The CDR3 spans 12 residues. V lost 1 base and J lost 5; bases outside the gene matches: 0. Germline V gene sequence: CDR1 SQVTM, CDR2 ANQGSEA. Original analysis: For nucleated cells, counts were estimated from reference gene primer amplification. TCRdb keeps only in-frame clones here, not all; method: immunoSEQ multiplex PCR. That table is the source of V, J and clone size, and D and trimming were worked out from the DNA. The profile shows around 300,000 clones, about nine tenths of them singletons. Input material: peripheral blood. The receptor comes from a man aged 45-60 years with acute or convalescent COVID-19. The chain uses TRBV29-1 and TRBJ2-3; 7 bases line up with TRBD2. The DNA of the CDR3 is TGCAGCGTTGAAGGGGGGGGAGATACGCAGTATTTT. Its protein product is CSVEGGGDTQYF.